This T cell receptor (beta chain) was captured in a study of shared clonotypes between healthy human individuals. The protocol was immunoSEQ multiplex PCR, while the TCRdb copy is restricted to in-frame clones and leaves out a portion. In the table there are about 2 million clones, 85% to 95% of which are singletons. CDR3 length: 12 residues. The germline V and J ends were trimmed by 5 bases and 8 bases, with 10 bases remaining between them. CDR1 MNHEY and CDR2 SVGAGI come from the germline V gene. In this sample, this clone turned up once. The sample was naive CD4+ T cells sorted from blood. As for subset: CD45RA+ positively selected. This TCR came from a man aged 18-30 years in good health. V and J are TRBV6-5 and TRBJ2-1, with D perhaps matching TRBD1 or TRBD2 (5 bases each). CDR3 bases: TGTGCCAGCAGTCCGGGGCCCTATGAGCAGTTCTTC. The encoded protein is CASSPGPYEQFF.